The T cell receptor beta chain under discussion was sequenced for a study of breast tumors, draining lymph nodes, adjacent tissues. Each CDR3 protein is one row after TCRdb ran MiXCR on the multiplex PCR reads. This table holds about 60,000 distinct CDR3 sequences, approximately 54% found once. Study findings and constraints: Luminal-like breast cancer showed significantly higher tumor–nontumor repertoire similarity than basal-like. Tumor T cell lymph node origin was a supported hypothesis, not proven. Compared with lymph nodes, tumors were less diverse; compared with nontumor tissue, more.

This clonotype was seen repeatedly, ten times or more. Antigen specificity is unknown. This TCR came from a female donor with breast cancer. Some clones in this sample may be carry-over from other donors' samples. The sample comprised breast tumor tissue.

CDR3 DNA: TGTGCCAGCAGCCCTACCTTTCTAGCGGGATACAATGAGCAGTTCTTC. Protein: CASSPTFLAGYNEQFF. V and J are TRBV13 and TRBJ2-1, with 9 bases lining up with TRBD2. Germline V gene lookup returns CDR1 PRHDT and CDR2 FYEKMQ (reference sequence). Unmatched junction bases numbered 9, after V lost 5 bases and J lost 4 bases. The CDR3 sequence is 16 residues long.